Each of the 3 T cell receptor beta chains below was sequenced from the same sample in a study of T and B cells in COVID-19 patients. BIOMED2 TRB-A/B primer pools were used in multiplex TRB PCR. MiXCR was run by TCRdb on the multiplex PCR reads, yielding one entry per CDR3 protein. Found here are about 5,400 distinct CDR3 sequences, about 25% of them singletons; the top ten hold about 15%. Each TRB amplification used about 220-500 ng of genomic DNA from blood. What was sequenced was blood. These receptors were collected from a human donor with active COVID-19.

By proportion, this clonotype is medium-sized. This chain connects TRBV6-5 to TRBJ2-1, with no clear D. CDR3 size: 14 residues. The V end was cut by 3 bases, the J end by 9 bases, with 15 bases between. Per germline, CDR1 MNHEY and CDR2 SVGAGI. In DNA, the CDR3 is TGTGCCAGCAGTTATGATTTGATGGGCGGTGAGCAGTTCTTC. The encoded protein is CASSYDLMGGEQFF.

The V call is TRBV19, the J call TRBJ2-5; TRBD2 aligns across 8 bases. V shed 9 bases, J shed 3 bases, and the junction held 15 bases outside the gene matches. The germline gives CDR1 LNHDA, CDR2 SQIVND (reference sequence). CDR3 length: 16 amino acids. The CDR3 reads CASSRGREDRKETQYF. Written as DNA, the CDR3 is TGTGCCAGCAGCCGCGGGCGGGAGGACCGTAAAGAGACCCAGTACTTC.

The genes are TRBV19 and TRBJ2-5; 9 bases fit TRBD1. The end of the DNA fits TRBJ2-7 better, so the J call may be wrong. This CDR3 region has 15 residues. Germline V gene sequence: CDR1 LNHDA, CDR2 SQIVND (reference sequence). Here the CDR3 reads CASSMDRGKIYEQYF. In DNA, the CDR3 is TGTGCCAGTAGTATGGACAGGGGCAAAATCTACGAGCAGTACTTC.